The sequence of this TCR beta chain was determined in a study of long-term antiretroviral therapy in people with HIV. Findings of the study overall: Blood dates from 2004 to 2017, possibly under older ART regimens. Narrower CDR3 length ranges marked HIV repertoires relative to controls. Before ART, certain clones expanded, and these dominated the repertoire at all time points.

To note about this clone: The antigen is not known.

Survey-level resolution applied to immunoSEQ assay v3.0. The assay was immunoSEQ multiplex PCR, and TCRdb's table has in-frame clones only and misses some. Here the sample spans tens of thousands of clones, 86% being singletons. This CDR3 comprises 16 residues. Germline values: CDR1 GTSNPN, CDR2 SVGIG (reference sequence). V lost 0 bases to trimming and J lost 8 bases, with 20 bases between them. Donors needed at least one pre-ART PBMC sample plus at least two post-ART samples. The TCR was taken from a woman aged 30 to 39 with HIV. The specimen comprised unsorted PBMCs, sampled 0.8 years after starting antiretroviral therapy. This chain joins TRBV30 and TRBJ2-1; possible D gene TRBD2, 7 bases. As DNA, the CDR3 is TGTGCCTGGAGTGTCCTCCGCGGGGGCGTGAGGGATGAGCAGTTCTTC. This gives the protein CAWSVLRGGVRDEQFF.